This T cell receptor (beta chain) was sequenced during a study of shared clonotypes between healthy human individuals. Study-level background: Each donor's CD4 naive and CD4 memory cells filled three plates apiece, CD8 naive two, and CD8 memory one.

Produced via immunoSEQ multiplex PCR; TCRdb's table is partial and in-frame only. This table has 2.3 million or so clones, 80% to 95% appearing once. As to this clone: The same CDR3 arises from other DNA sequences in this sample as well.

This CDR3 has 11 residues. V was shortened by 3 bases and J by 4 bases, with 2 bases between the two germline ends. CDR1 and CDR2 from the germline V gene are SGHDT and YYEEEE. Sequences were obtained from naive CD4+ T cells from PBMCs. Stated subset: CD45RA+ positively selected. The clonotype originates from a man between 18 and 35 years old in good health. Some clones in this sample may be carry-over from other donors' samples. J is TRBJ2-1 and V is TRBV5-6; D gene ambiguous. CDR3: CASSSYNEQFF. The CDR3 coding sequence is TGTGCCAGCAGCTCTTACAATGAGCAGTTCTTC.